One sample yielded the 9 T cell receptor beta chains listed below, sequenced in a study of T cells in Graves' hyperthyroidism and ophthalmopathy. The investigators amplified TCR beta CDR3 regions from RNA transcripts. An initial round of RT-PCR targeting the TCR CDR3 relied on the HTBI primer set. TCRdb re-analysed the multiplex PCR reads in MiXCR, keeping a single row per CDR3 protein. The sample has about 840,000 distinct CDR3 sequences; around 38% are singletons. What was sequenced was blood. These receptors were collected from a man aged 18 to 30 with Graves' hyperthyroidism.

Only a few counts were recorded for this clonotype. V usage is TRBV20-1 and J usage is TRBJ1-1, with D hard to call. The CDR3 loop spans 14 amino acids. The ends were cut back, 3 bases at V and 5 bases at J, with 16 bases in the middle. CDR1 is DFQATT and CDR2 is SNEGSKA in the germline V gene (reference sequence). CDR3 in DNA: TGCAGTGCTAGTAAGAGCGGCCAGCAGACTGAAGCTTTCTTT. It yields the protein CSASKSGQQTEAFF.

Comments on this clonotype: Germline is not matched at one junction end, which may reflect a read error. V gene TRBV9 combines with J gene TRBJ2-5; perhaps D is TRBD1 or TRBD2 (6 bases each). Germline CDR1 reads SGDLS; CDR2 reads YYNGEE. The CDR3 contains 16 residues. The CDR3 region is CVSSVGDRRGSETQYF. DNA for the CDR3: TGTGTCAGCAGCGTAGGTGACAGGAGGGGATCAGAGACCCAGTACTTC.

Of note for this clonotype: A much larger clone is a single base away; this may be a read error. V and J are TRBV7-9 and TRBJ2-6; D is unresolved. CDR1 is SEHNR, CDR2 FQNEAQ, per germline (reference sequence). The CDR3 sequence is 15 residues long. V was trimmed by 7 bases and J by 1 base, leaving 11 bases between them. The chain's CDR3 is CASIQVPSGANVLTF. The DNA of the CDR3 is TGTGCCAGCATCCAGGTACCTTCTGGGGCCAACGTCCTGACTTTC. The full variable domain, completed using reference TRBV7-9 and TRBJ2-6, is DTGVSQNPRHKITKRGQNVTFRCDPISEHNRLYWYRQTLGQGPEFLTYFQNEAQLEKSRLLSDRFSAERPKGSFSTLEIQRTEQGDSAMYLCASIQVPSGANVLTFGAGSRLTVL.

The chain joins TRBV20-1 to TRBJ2-2, with D possibly TRBD2 on 5 matching bases. Germline loops: CDR1 DFQATT, CDR2 SNEGSKA (reference sequence). This CDR3 has 13 residues. CDR3 bases: TGCAGCATTACGGGGTCGGACACCGGGGAGCTGTTTTTT. Amino acid sequence: CSITGSDTGELFF.

V is TRBV12-3 or TRBV12-4 and J is TRBJ1-1, with D possibly being TRBD1 (5 bases). The V end lost 6 bases, the J end lost 7 bases, and 12 bases lay between the germline ends. The CDR3 length is 12 residues. CDR3 in amino acids: CASRGGYIEAFF. DNA of the CDR3: TGTGCCAGCAGGGGGGGATACATTGAAGCTTTCTTT.

The table lists this clonotype with a few counts. The chain recombines TRBV12-3 or TRBV12-4 with TRBJ1-1, with D uncertain. V was pared by 3 bases and J by 3 bases, with 11 bases between. The CDR3 runs to 14 residues. CDR3 loop: CASSLAGYDTEAFF. DNA for the CDR3: TGTGCCAGCAGTTTGGCTGGGTATGACACTGAAGCTTTCTTT.

In its sample, this clonotype was seen a few times. The chain joins TRBV19 to TRBJ1-5; 7 bases line up with TRBD1. This CDR3 has 17 amino acids. J was trimmed by 0 bases and V by 0 bases; bases with no gene match: 5. The germline CDR1 and CDR2 sequences are LNHDA and SQIVND (reference sequence). The CDR3 region is CASSIEGQIYSNQPQHF. As DNA, the CDR3 is TGTGCCAGTAGTATAGAGGGACAGATTTATAGCAATCAGCCCCAGCATTTT.

The J gene is TRBJ1-6, the V gene TRBV14, with D maybe TRBD1 (5 bases). Germline CDR1 reads SGHDN; CDR2 reads FVKESK. This CDR3 is 18 amino acids long. V lost 0 bases and J lost 7, with 19 bases in between. CDR3: CASSQEGGGWGMNSPLHF. The DNA of the CDR3 is TGTGCCAGCAGCCAAGAAGGAGGCGGCTGGGGGATGAATTCACCCCTCCACTTT. The variable domain in full, with the rest retrieved from reference TRBV14 and TRBJ1-6, is EAGVTQFPSHSVIEKGQTVTLRCDPISGHDNLYWYRRVMGKEIKFLLHFVKESKQDESGMPNNRFLAERTGGTYSTLKVQPAELEDSGVYFCASSQEGGGWGMNSPLHFGNGTRLTVT.

Concerning this clonotype itself: Possible read error: a much larger clone is one base away. This chain joins TRBV15 and TRBJ1-2; TRBD1 is a possible D gene (5 bases). The length of the CDR3 is 17 residues. Germline CDR1 reads LNHNV; CDR2 reads YYDKDF (reference sequence). CDR3: CPTSRDRRGSFGYGYTF. The CDR3 coding sequence is TGTCCCACCAGCAGAGATAGAAGGGGCTCCTTTGGGTATGGCTACACCTTC. Looking up the rest from reference TRBV15 and TRBJ1-2 gives the full variable domain: DAMVIQNPRYQVTQFGKPVTLSCSQTLNHNVMYWYQQKSSQAPKLLFHYYDKDFNNEADTPDNFQSRRPNTSFCFLDIRSPGLGDTAMYLCPTSRDRRGSFGYGYTFGSGTRLTVV.